Below are 7 T cell receptor beta chains sequenced from a single sample in a study of control samples from healthy donors and cancer patients. This table comes from immunoSEQ multiplex PCR, and its TCRdb copy is limited to in-frame clones, with some not included. Of about 130,000 clones in the sample, less than 95% are singletons; the top ten hold about 3.5%. Source material: blood. Receptors were obtained from a man aged 25-45 years in good health.

The gene calls are TRBV9 and TRBJ1-1; 9 bases fit TRBD1. Losses at the gene ends were 4 bases for V and 5 bases for J; bases not matched to a gene: 6. The CDR3 runs 14 residues. Germline lookup yields CDR1 SGDLS and CDR2 YYNGEE. CDR3 loop: CASSPRQGGTEAFF. The CDR3 bases are TGTGCCAGCAGCCCGAGACAGGGGGGGACTGAAGCTTTCTTT.

J is TRBJ1-6 and V is TRBV4-1; a weak D match, TRBD1 (5 bases). Trimming shortened V by 1 base and J by 12 bases, and 10 bases separated the two germline ends. The length of the CDR3 is 13 residues. Germline V gene sequence: CDR1 MGHRA, CDR2 YSYEKL. The CDR3 is CASSQVRGGPLHF. Here the CDR3 DNA reads TGCGCCAGCAGCCAAGTGAGGGGCGGACCCCTCCACTTT.

The genes are TRBV25-1 and TRBJ1-1; D gene ambiguous. The CDR3 extends over 11 amino acids. V was trimmed by 8 bases and J by 3 bases, leaving 7 bases between them. In germline, CDR1 is MGHDK, CDR2 SYGVNS. CDR3 bases: TGTGCCAGCGGAGAATACACTGAAGCTTTCTTT. Translation gives CASGEYTEAFF.

The V and J genes are TRBV28 and TRBJ2-4; 8 bases line up with TRBD1. Germline-derived CDR1 and CDR2 are MDHEN and SYDVKM. Trimming took 7 bases from V and 2 from J; bases not matched to a gene: 16. This CDR3 comprises 18 residues. CDR3 in amino acids: CASTKTGTGYFPKNIQYF. In nucleotides, the CDR3 is TGTGCCAGCACTAAAACCGGGACAGGCTATTTCCCCAAAAACATTCAGTACTTC.

V is TRBV19 and J is TRBJ1-5; the match to TRBD1 covers 9 bases. J was trimmed by 1 base and V by 2 bases; bases with no gene match: 9. Per the germline V gene, CDR1 is LNHDA and CDR2 is SQIVND (reference sequence). This CDR3 is built from 18 residues. As DNA, the CDR3 is TGTGCCAGTAGTATAAGGAGACAGGGGGGATCGAGCAATCAGCCCCAGCATTTT. Translation: CASSIRRQGGSSNQPQHF. The complete variable domain, with remaining parts taken from reference TRBV19 and TRBJ1-5, reads DGGITQSPKYLFRKEGQNVTLSCEQNLNHDAMYWYRQDPGQGLRLIYYSQIVNDFQKGDIAEGYSVSREKKESFPLTVTSAQKNPTAFYLCASSIRRQGGSSNQPQHFGDGTRLSIL.

The chain links TRBV29-1 to TRBJ1-1, with D uncertain. This CDR3 comprises 10 residues. Looked up from germline, CDR1 is SQVTM and CDR2 is ANQGSEA. Trimming took off 4 bases at V and 6 bases at J, with 6 bases between the two ends. In DNA form, the CDR3 reads TGCAGCGTTGCCACCGCTGAAGCTTTCTTT. This codes for CSVATAEAFF. The whole variable domain, filled in from reference TRBV29-1 and TRBJ1-1, reads SAVISQKPSRDICQRGTSLTIQCQVDSQVTMMFWYRQQPGQSLTLIATANQGSEATYESGFVIDKFPISRPNLTFSTLTVSNMSPEDSSIYLCSVATAEAFFGQGTRLTVV.

The chain is built from TRBV30 and TRBJ2-1, with a weak D call TRBD2 (5 bases). V was clipped by 0 bases and J by 0 bases, with 9 bases between them. The V gene's germline CDR1 is GTSNPN and CDR2 SVGIG (reference sequence). This CDR3 region has 15 residues. The CDR3 sequence is CAWSVRGSSYNEQFF. The CDR3 DNA reads TGTGCCTGGAGTGTACGGGGTAGCTCCTACAATGAGCAGTTCTTC.